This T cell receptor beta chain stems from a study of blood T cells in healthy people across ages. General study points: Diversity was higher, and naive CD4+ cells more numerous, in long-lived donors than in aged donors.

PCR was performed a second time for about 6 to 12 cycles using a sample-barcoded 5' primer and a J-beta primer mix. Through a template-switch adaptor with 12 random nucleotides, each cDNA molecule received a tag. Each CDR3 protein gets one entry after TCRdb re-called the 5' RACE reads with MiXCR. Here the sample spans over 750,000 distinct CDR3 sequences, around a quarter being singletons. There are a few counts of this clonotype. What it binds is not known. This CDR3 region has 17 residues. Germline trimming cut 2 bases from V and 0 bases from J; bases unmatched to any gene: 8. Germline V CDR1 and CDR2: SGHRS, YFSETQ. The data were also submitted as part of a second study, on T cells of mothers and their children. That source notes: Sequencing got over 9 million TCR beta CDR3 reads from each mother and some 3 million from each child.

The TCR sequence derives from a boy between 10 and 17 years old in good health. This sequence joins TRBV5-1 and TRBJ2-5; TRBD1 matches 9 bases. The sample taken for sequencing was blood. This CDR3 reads CASSLTGTGWYQETQYF. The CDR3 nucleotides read TGCGCCAGCAGCTTAACCGGGACAGGGTGGTACCAAGAGACCCAGTACTTC. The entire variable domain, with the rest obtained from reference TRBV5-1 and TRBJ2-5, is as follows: KAGVTQTPRYLIKTRGQQVTLSCSPISGHRSVSWYQQTPGQGLQFLFEYFSETQRNKGNFPGRFSGRQFSNSRSEMNVSTLELGDSALYLCASSLTGTGWYQETQYFGPGTRLLVL.